Each of the 18 T cell receptor beta chains below was sequenced from the same sample in a study of identical twins. Via MiXCR, TCRdb re-called the 5' RACE reads, giving one row per CDR3 protein. Of 250,000 or so distinct CDR3 sequences detected, about 7.3% appear once; the ten largest clones hold 3.5% to 4%. These data are also associated with another study on yellow fever vaccine responses in identical twins.

What was sequenced was memory (CD45RO+) T cells sorted from blood. The receptors stem from a woman aged 18 to 35 in good health.

This chain links TRBV24-1 with TRBJ2-7; D might be TRBD1 (5 bases). Germline lookup yields CDR1 KGHDR and CDR2 SFDVKD. V lost 3 bases to trimming and J lost 7 bases, with 12 bases between them. This CDR3 has 13 amino acids. The CDR3 DNA reads as TGTGCCACCAGTGATGGGCCAGGGCGGGAGCAGTACTTC. As protein: CATSDGPGREQYF.

This clonotype has a count of ten or more. This chain joins TRBV7-8 and TRBJ2-2; D might be TRBD1 (5 bases). The CDR3 totals 17 residues. Trimming took 5 bases from V and 1 from J, leaving 17 bases between them. CDR1 is SGHVS, CDR2 FQNEAQ, per germline. The CDR3 here is CASSRKMGPWNTGELFF. CDR3 DNA sequence: TGTGCCAGCAGCCGTAAAATGGGGCCATGGAACACCGGGGAGCTGTTTTTT.

The sample holds a few counts of this clonotype. The rearrangement joins TRBV27 to TRBJ2-3, with 12 bases fitting TRBD2. From germline, CDR1 is MNHEY and CDR2 SMNVEV (reference sequence). Losses at the gene ends were 2 bases for V and 5 bases for J; bases not matched to a gene: 5. CDR3 length: 16 residues. The CDR3 spells CASSLLAGGSKDTQYF. The CDR3 DNA reads TGTGCCAGCAGTTTACTAGCGGGAGGGTCCAAAGATACGCAGTATTTT.

A few counts support this clonotype. The chain links TRBV28 to TRBJ2-3; the D gene is possibly TRBD2 (6 bases). Germline CDR1 and CDR2: MDHEN and SYDVKM. V was trimmed by 4 bases and J by 1 base, leaving 15 bases between them. This CDR3 is built from 16 residues. The CDR3 loop reads CASSSAGRSRTDTQYF. CDR3 sequence (DNA): TGTGCCAGCAGTTCCGCGGGGAGGTCGCGCACAGATACGCAGTATTTT.

CDR3 nucleotide sequence: TGTGCCAGCAGCCCGGTGCAGGGGAGCTCCTACGAGCAGTACTTC. Its translation: CASSPVQGSSYEQYF. The chain couples TRBV28 to TRBJ2-7; TRBD1 might be the D (6 bases). In germline, CDR1 is MDHEN, CDR2 SYDVKM. The CDR3 totals 15 residues. Trimming shortened V by 6 bases and J by 0 bases, and 15 bases separated the two germline ends.

This clonotype was counted only a few times. V is TRBV20-1 and J is TRBJ2-1; D may be TRBD2 (5 bases). V was cut by 1 base and J by 10 bases, with 23 bases left in between. The germline V gene has CDR1 DFQATT and CDR2 SNEGSKA (reference sequence). The CDR3 contains 16 residues. The CDR3 spells CSARVERALSKLEQFF. The CDR3 DNA reads TGCAGTGCTAGAGTGGAGAGGGCCCTATCAAAACTAGAGCAGTTCTTC.

This clonotype was detected a few times. The rearrangement uses TRBV6-5 and TRBJ1-1, with 7 nucleotides matching TRBD1. This CDR3 contains 19 residues. With 0 bases clipped from V and 0 bases from J, the junction kept 13 bases outside the gene matches. In germline, CDR1 is MNHEY, CDR2 SVGAGI. In DNA form, the CDR3 reads TGTGCCAGCAGTTACTCATTTAACTTCAGGGGGAAGATGAACACTGAAGCTTTCTTT. Protein: CASSYSFNFRGKMNTEAFF.

Only a few counts were recorded for this clonotype. The rearrangement joins TRBV4-1 to TRBJ2-2, with D hard to call. The V end lost 0 bases, the J end lost 6 bases, and 8 bases lay between the germline ends. From germline, CDR1 is MGHRA and CDR2 YSYEKL. The CDR3 sequence is 14 residues long. CDR3 sequence: CASSQDWAPGELFF. For the CDR3, the DNA is TGCGCCAGCAGCCAAGATTGGGCGCCCGGGGAGCTGTTTTTT.

The chain links TRBV11-2 to TRBJ2-5; a weak D match, TRBD1 (6 bases). V lost 0 bases and J lost 1, with 12 bases in between. The CDR3 consists of 16 residues. Germline loops: CDR1 SGHAT, CDR2 FQNNGV. The CDR3 is CASSLEQGHLQETQYF. The CDR3 DNA follows: TGTGCCAGCAGCTTAGAACAGGGACATCTCCAAGAGACCCAGTACTTC.

The chain couples TRBV7-9 to TRBJ1-5; no reliable D call. Germline lookup yields CDR1 SEHNR and CDR2 FQNEAQ (reference sequence). V lost 5 bases and J lost 2, with 13 bases in between. The CDR3 contains 15 residues. The CDR3 bases are TGTGCCAGCAGCCCCGGAGATGTGGGCAATCAGCCCCAGCATTTT. This codes for CASSPGDVGNQPQHF.

The chain links TRBV5-5 to TRBJ1-1; D is undetermined. Trimming removed 1 base from V and 5 bases from J, with 18 bases in between. Germline CDR1 is SGHKS and CDR2 is YYEKEE (reference sequence). This CDR3 has 16 residues. CDR3 amino acids: CASSLMPGGSRTEAFF. The DNA for the CDR3 is TGTGCCAGCAGCTTGATGCCTGGTGGTTCGAGAACTGAAGCTTTCTTT.

The V and J genes are TRBV28 and TRBJ1-5; the D is unclear. The CDR3 spans 12 residues. Germline assignment: CDR1 MDHEN and CDR2 SYDVKM. The V end was cut by 2 bases, the J end by 7 bases, with 6 bases between. The CDR3 here is CASSLRIQPQHF. The CDR3 nucleotides are TGTGCCAGCAGTTTAAGGATCCAGCCCCAGCATTTT.

This clonotype was detected ten times or more. The V gene is TRBV29-1, the J gene TRBJ2-3; TRBD2 is a possible D gene (5 bases). The germline V and J ends were trimmed by 3 bases and 1 base, with 11 bases remaining between them. CDR3 length equals 14 residues. Looked up from germline, CDR1 is SQVTM and CDR2 is ANQGSEA. Here the CDR3 DNA reads TGCAGCGTTGATGGCCGGGGAGGCACAGATACGCAGTATTTT. Encoded protein: CSVDGRGGTDTQYF.

This clonotype showed up just a few times. The V gene is TRBV6-1, the J gene TRBJ2-3, with 10 bases fitting TRBD1. The V and J ends lost 11 bases and 5 bases, in that order; junction bases with no gene match: 7. The CDR3 consists of 13 residues. CDR1 MNHNS and CDR2 SASEGT come from the germline V gene. The CDR3, as DNA: TGTGCCGGGTGGGACAGGGGAAGAGATACGCAGTATTTT. Protein product: CAGWDRGRDTQYF.

This clonotype was observed a handful of times. The V gene is TRBV12-5, the J gene TRBJ1-5; D uncertain. Per germline, CDR1 LGHNT and CDR2 FRNRAP. This CDR3 spans 15 amino acids. Trimming stripped 7 bases from V and 2 bases from J, with 15 bases between. The chain's CDR3 is CASAAGEVGNQPQHF. DNA for the CDR3: TGTGCTAGTGCTGCGGGTGAGGTTGGCAATCAGCCCCAGCATTTT.

This chain links TRBV6-1 with TRBJ2-5; possibly TRBD2 for D (6 bases). This CDR3 region has 15 residues. Germline-derived CDR1 and CDR2 are MNHNS and SASEGT. Trimming removed 6 bases at V and 4 bases at J, with 18 bases between. Here the CDR3 DNA reads TGTGCCAGCAGCTCTAGCGCTGGCCACGGAGAGACCCAGTACTTC. Amino acid sequence: CASSSSAGHGETQYF.

This clonotype has a count of ten or more. The chain links TRBV7-2 to TRBJ2-5; TRBD1 matches at 9 bases. Germline V gene data show CDR1 as SGHTA and CDR2 as FQGNSA. The CDR3 extends over 15 amino acids. J lost 4 bases, V lost 5 bases, and 8 bases had no gene match. CDR3 loop: CASSRDRDWRETQYF. CDR3 DNA: TGTGCCAGCAGCCGGGACAGGGATTGGCGAGAGACCCAGTACTTC.

The gene calls are TRBV5-8 and TRBJ2-2; no clear D. The CDR3 length is 14 residues. Germline V gene data show CDR1 as SGHTS and CDR2 as YDEGEE. V was clipped by 0 bases and J by 6 bases, with 9 bases between them. The chain's CDR3 is CASSLESVPGELFF. The CDR3 region has the DNA TGTGCCAGCAGCTTGGAATCGGTTCCCGGGGAGCTGTTTTTT.